A single sample is the source of the 30 T cell receptor beta chains below, sequenced in a study of blood T cell repertoires in COVID-19. The method was immunoSEQ multiplex PCR; TCRdb's version includes in-frame clones alone and lacks a portion of them. The sample yields roughly 140,000 clones, 70% to 85% seen once. Sample: PBMCs or T cells enriched from blood (not recorded which). These receptors were obtained from a woman younger than 30 who had been exposed to COVID-19.

The chain has TRBV7-2 and TRBJ2-5; 7 bases map to TRBD1. Germline CDR1 reads SGHTA; CDR2 reads FQGNSA. Losses at the gene ends were 4 bases for V and 4 bases for J; bases not matched to a gene: 6. The CDR3 is 14 residues long. The CDR3 DNA sequence: TGTGCCAGCAGCTGGGGGACAGTTCTAGAGACCCAGTACTTC. Translating it yields CASSWGTVLETQYF.

This chain joins TRBV6-6 and TRBJ1-3; the match to TRBD1 covers 7 bases. This CDR3 spans 13 amino acids. Losses at the gene ends were 8 bases for V and 2 bases for J; bases not matched to a gene: 3. CDR1 is MNHNY and CDR2 is SVGAGI in the germline V gene (reference sequence). CDR3 DNA: TGTGCCAGCCTCCAGGGGGCTGGAAACACCATATATTTT. Protein: CASLQGAGNTIYF.

This clone showed up just a few times. This chain uses TRBV7-3 with TRBJ2-7; 11 nucleotides line up with TRBD1. The length of the CDR3 is 14 residues. The junction had 6 bases not matched to a gene; V was cut back by 5 bases and J by 6 bases. Germline CDR1 reads SGHTA; CDR2 reads FQGTGA. The CDR3 spells CASSLGQGGSEQYF. DNA of the CDR3: TGTGCCAGCAGCCTGGGACAGGGGGGAAGCGAGCAGTACTTC. Full variable domain (missing parts from reference TRBV7-3 and TRBJ2-7): GAGVSQTPSNKVTEKGKYVELRCDPISGHTALYWYRQSLGQGPEFLIYFQGTGAADDSGLPNDRFFAVRPEGSVSTLKIQRTERGDSAVYLCASSLGQGGSEQYFGPGTRLTVT.

The chain links TRBV11-2 to TRBJ1-1, with 9 bases fitting TRBD1. J lost 8 bases, V lost 4 bases, and 14 bases had no gene match. The CDR3 sequence is 16 residues long. Germline V gene lookup returns CDR1 SGHAT and CDR2 FQNNGV. The CDR3 spells CASSSYERDRAREAFF. CDR3 nucleotides: TGTGCCAGCAGCTCCTATGAGAGGGACAGGGCGCGGGAAGCTTTCTTT.

This clone came up once. This chain joins TRBV7-9 and TRBJ2-2, with D perhaps TRBD2 (6 bases). The CDR3 has 14 amino acids. The V end lost 5 bases, the J end lost 4 bases, and 11 bases lay between the germline ends. Per the germline V gene, CDR1 is SEHNR and CDR2 is FQNEAQ (reference sequence). The CDR3 sequence is CASSPTSSTGELFF. For the CDR3, the DNA is TGTGCCAGCAGCCCCACTAGCTCCACCGGGGAGCTGTTTTTT.

The V gene is TRBV12-3 or TRBV12-4, the J gene TRBJ1-2, with D hard to call. The CDR3 sequence is 12 residues long. Trimming took 3 bases from V and 8 from J, leaving 10 bases between them. CDR3 amino acids: CASSLEATGYTF. CDR3 DNA: TGTGCCAGCAGTTTGGAGGCAACCGGCTACACCTTC.

The rearrangement joins TRBV24-1 to TRBJ1-4, with 9 nucleotides matching TRBD1. This CDR3 has 16 amino acids. CDR1 KGHDR and CDR2 SFDVKD come from the germline V gene. Unmatched junction bases numbered 8, after V lost 2 bases and J lost 8 bases. The CDR3 protein is CATSDSTGTGLEKLFF. The DNA of the CDR3 is TGTGCCACCAGTGATTCGACCGGGACAGGGCTAGAAAAACTGTTTTTT.

The V call is TRBV28, the J call TRBJ1-6; D unclear. Germline V lookup: CDR1 MDHEN, CDR2 SYDVKM. The V end lost 7 bases, the J end lost 5 bases, and 18 bases lay between the germline ends. This CDR3 has 16 amino acids. The CDR3 coding sequence is TGTGCCAGCACCTCAGTCTCGTCCAGGAATAATTCACCCCTCCACTTT. This translates into CASTSVSSRNNSPLHF.

The chain combines TRBV18 with TRBJ1-1, with 8 positions matching TRBD1. After removal of 5 bases from V and 1 base from J, the junction contained 9 bases not matched to a gene. Germline V CDR1 and CDR2: KGHSH, LQKENI. The CDR3 sequence is 16 residues long. Here the CDR3 reads CASSSQGASSNTEAFF. For the CDR3, the DNA is TGTGCCAGCTCAAGTCAGGGGGCCAGCTCGAACACTGAAGCTTTCTTT.

This clone is a singleton in its sample. The chain combines TRBV28 with TRBJ1-6; D is undetermined. This CDR3 comprises 13 residues. Germline loops: CDR1 MDHEN, CDR2 SYDVKM. V was pared by 10 bases and J by 5 bases, with 12 bases between. This CDR3 is CANRETNNSPLHF. The CDR3 DNA follows: TGTGCCAACCGGGAGACCAATAATTCACCCCTCCACTTT.

The V call is TRBV19, the J call TRBJ1-2; D is undetermined. Germline V lookup: CDR1 LNHDA, CDR2 SQIVND (reference sequence). Deletions cut 8 bases from V and 2 bases from J, with 6 bases between. This CDR3 region has 11 residues. The CDR3 is CASSINYGYTF. As DNA, the CDR3 is TGTGCCAGTTCCATCAACTATGGCTACACCTTC.

CDR3 in amino acids: CAWNRGPTEAFF. CDR3 sequence (DNA): TGTGCCTGGAACAGGGGACCCACTGAAGCTTTCTTT. The rearrangement joins TRBV30 to TRBJ1-1; 7 bases match TRBD1. The CDR3 totals 12 residues. Germline CDR1 is GTSNPN and CDR2 is SVGIG (reference sequence). V gave up 4 bases and J gave up 4 bases; unmatched junction bases: 3. The whole variable domain, remainder taken from reference TRBV30 and TRBJ1-1, is SQTIHQWPATLVQPVGSPLSLECTVEGTSNPNLYWYRQAAGRGLQLLFYSVGIGQISSEVPQNLSASRPQDRQFILSSKKLLLSDSGFYLCAWNRGPTEAFFGQGTRLTVV.

This chain joins TRBV5-8 and TRBJ2-3; TRBD2 aligns across 16 bases. The germline CDR1 and CDR2 sequences are SGHTS and YDEGEE. This CDR3 is built from 18 residues. Trimming removed 4 bases from V and 3 bases from J; junction bases left unmatched: 8. CDR3 nucleotide sequence: TGTGCCAGCAGCCGTCCCGGGACTAGCGGGAGGGGTACAGATACGCAGTATTTT. Its translation is CASSRPGTSGRGTDTQYF. Together with reference TRBV5-8 and TRBJ2-3, the CDR3 gives the full variable domain: EAGVTQSPTHLIKTRGQQATLRCSPISGHTSVYWYQQALGLGLQFLLWYDEGEERNRGNFPPRFSGRQFPNYSSELNVNALELEDSALYLCASSRPGTSGRGTDTQYFGPGTRLTVL.

V gene TRBV19 combines with J gene TRBJ2-6, with TRBD1 matching over 9 bases. The CDR3 totals 17 residues. Per the germline V gene, CDR1 is LNHDA and CDR2 is SQIVND (reference sequence). The V gene end was trimmed by 6 bases and the J gene end by 9 bases; junction bases not matched to a gene: 15. CDR3 DNA sequence: TGTGCCAGTAGAACCGACAGGGGGGGAACGATGAGCAACGTCCTGACTTTC. Encoded protein: CASRTDRGGTMSNVLTF.

This chain links TRBV4-1 with TRBJ1-1; 7 bases line up with TRBD1. V shed 1 base, J shed 0 bases, and the junction held 5 bases outside the gene matches. The CDR3 length is 16 residues. The germline CDR1 and CDR2 sequences are MGHRA and YSYEKL. CDR3 in DNA: TGCGCCAGCAGCCAAGGGACAGGTATCATGAACACTGAAGCTTTCTTT. This codes for CASSQGTGIMNTEAFF.

The chain recombines TRBV20-1 with TRBJ1-1; weak D call: TRBD1 (5 bases). Germline V gene data show CDR1 as DFQATT and CDR2 as SNEGSKA (reference sequence). The germline V and J ends were trimmed by 3 bases and 0 bases, with 20 bases remaining between them. CDR3 size: 17 residues. CDR3: CSASLDGGMVMNTEAFF. In nucleotides, the CDR3 is TGCAGTGCTAGTCTAGATGGGGGGATGGTTATGAACACTGAAGCTTTCTTT.

V is TRBV9 and J is TRBJ1-2, with D possibly TRBD1 on 5 matching bases. CDR3 length: 15 residues. Trimming removed 4 bases at V and 0 bases at J, with 13 bases between. Germline CDR1 and CDR2: SGDLS and YYNGEE. The CDR3 coding sequence is TGTGCCAGCAGCAATCTAGGGGCCTCTAACTATGGCTACACCTTC. Encoded protein: CASSNLGASNYGYTF.

The V call is TRBV6-5, the J call TRBJ2-7; 7 bases are shared with TRBD2. This CDR3 region has 15 residues. The V gene end was trimmed by 0 bases and the J gene end by 7 bases; junction bases not matched to a gene: 9. CDR1 MNHEY and CDR2 SVGAGI come from the germline V gene. The CDR3 DNA is TGTGCCAGCAGTTACTCCTGGGAGGGTGCCGGGGAGCAGTACTTC. Residues: CASSYSWEGAGEQYF.

This chain links TRBV7-9 with TRBJ2-2; TRBD1 matches 7 bases. The CDR3 totals 16 residues. J was trimmed by 0 bases and V by 4 bases; bases with no gene match: 5. In germline, CDR1 is SEHNR, CDR2 FQNEAQ (reference sequence). Here the CDR3 reads CASSSDGTANTGELFF. Written as DNA, the CDR3 is TGTGCCAGCAGCTCAGACGGGACAGCGAACACCGGGGAGCTGTTTTTT. Using reference TRBV7-9 and TRBJ2-2 for the parts outside the CDR3, the full variable domain is DTGVSQNPRHKITKRGQNVTFRCDPISEHNRLYWYRQTLGQGPEFLTYFQNEAQLEKSRLLSDRFSAERPKGSFSTLEIQRTEQGDSAMYLCASSSDGTANTGELFFGEGSRLTVL.

This chain links TRBV27 with TRBJ2-2, with 11 nucleotides matching TRBD2. Trimming removed 3 bases from V and 0 bases from J; junction bases left unmatched: 3. The length of the CDR3 is 17 residues. Germline values: CDR1 MNHEY, CDR2 SMNVEV (reference sequence). The CDR3 sequence is CASSFLAGGSNTGELFF. The CDR3 DNA sequence: TGTGCCAGCAGTTTTCTAGCGGGAGGTTCGAACACCGGGGAGCTGTTTTTT.

The chain combines TRBV30 with TRBJ1-1, with D tentatively TRBD1 (6 bases). V gave up 3 bases and J gave up 1 base, with 15 bases separating them. The CDR3 extends over 15 amino acids. In germline, CDR1 is GTSNPN, CDR2 SVGIG (reference sequence). CDR3 sequence: CAWRGHPGGNTEAFF. For the CDR3, the DNA is TGTGCCTGGAGGGGACACCCGGGAGGGAACACTGAAGCTTTCTTT.

The CDR3 nucleotides read TGTGCCTGGTCCCGGGGAAATCAGCCCCAGCATTTT. Amino acid sequence: CAWSRGNQPQHF. This chain joins TRBV30 and TRBJ1-5, with D hard to call. Trimming took off 5 bases at V and 4 bases at J, with 9 bases between the two ends. The germline V gene encodes CDR1 GTSNPN and CDR2 SVGIG (reference sequence). The CDR3 is made up of 12 amino acids.

The V call is TRBV28, the J call TRBJ1-2; weak D call: TRBD1 (6 bases). The germline V and J ends were trimmed by 5 bases and 7 bases, with 17 bases remaining between them. The CDR3 runs to 14 residues. The germline gives CDR1 MDHEN, CDR2 SYDVKM. CDR3 in DNA: TGTGCCAGCAGTCCCTGGCGGGGGCTCATTGGCTACACCTTC. Translated, it gives CASSPWRGLIGYTF.

J is TRBJ2-5 and V is TRBV11-1, with 9 bases that match TRBD1. This CDR3 comprises 15 residues. Germline assignment: CDR1 SGHAT and CDR2 FQDESV (reference sequence). The V gene end was trimmed by 5 bases and the J gene end by 2 bases; junction bases not matched to a gene: 6. CDR3 nucleotide sequence: TGTGCCAGCAGCCCTTGGACAGGGGAACAAGAGACCCAGTACTTC. Translating gives CASSPWTGEQETQYF.

This clone came up many times. The V and J genes are TRBV7-9 and TRBJ1-1; perhaps TRBD1 as D (5 bases). Germline assignment: CDR1 SEHNR and CDR2 FQNEAQ (reference sequence). V was cut by 1 base and J by 9 bases, with 15 bases left in between. This CDR3 has 14 amino acids. The chain's CDR3 is CASSLVPGGDKAFF. Written as DNA, the CDR3 is TGTGCCAGCAGCTTAGTACCCGGGGGGGATAAAGCTTTCTTT.

V usage is TRBV7-3 and J usage is TRBJ2-7; TRBD2 agrees at 11 bases. The CDR3 has 14 residues. With 10 bases clipped from V and 4 bases from J, the junction kept 9 bases outside the gene matches. Per germline, CDR1 SGHTA and CDR2 FQGTGA. CDR3 nucleotides: TGTGCCAATGGGACTAGCGGAGGGGTATACGAGCAGTACTTC. It yields the protein CANGTSGGVYEQYF. The variable domain in full, with the rest retrieved from reference TRBV7-3 and TRBJ2-7, is GAGVSQTPSNKVTEKGKYVELRCDPISGHTALYWYRQSLGQGPEFLIYFQGTGAADDSGLPNDRFFAVRPEGSVSTLKIQRTERGDSAVYLCANGTSGGVYEQYFGPGTRLTVT.

This clone was counted between two and nine times. The chain uses TRBV7-9 and TRBJ2-1; D unclear. CDR1 and CDR2 from the germline V gene are SEHNR and FQNEAQ (reference sequence). V gave up 3 bases and J gave up 6 bases, with 9 bases separating them. The CDR3 consists of 13 residues. The CDR3 region has the DNA TGTGCCAGCAGCTTGACTCGCTCCAATGAGCAGTTCTTC. As protein: CASSLTRSNEQFF.

This chain uses TRBV18 with TRBJ2-6; D is possibly TRBD1 (5 bases). V lost 0 bases, J lost 4 bases, and 7 bases lay in between. CDR1 is KGHSH and CDR2 is LQKENI in the germline V gene. This CDR3 has 15 residues. CDR3 in amino acids: CASSPPGVGANVLTF. The CDR3 coding sequence is TGTGCCAGCTCACCACCAGGGGTCGGGGCCAACGTCCTGACTTTC.

The chain carries TRBV21-1 and TRBJ1-2. TRBV21-1 is tagged as a pseudogene. The CDR3 length is 12 residues. In nucleotides, the CDR3 is TGTGCCAGCAGCCCCGAAGAGGTTGGCTACACCTTC. This sequence encodes CASSPEEVGYTF.

This chain joins TRBV30 and TRBJ2-5, with 8 bases lining up with TRBD2. Germline V gene data show CDR1 as GTSNPN and CDR2 as SVGIG (reference sequence). The junction had 7 bases not matched to a gene; V was cut back by 3 bases and J by 4 bases. The CDR3 consists of 14 residues. The CDR3 reads CAWSPREGLETQYF. The CDR3 DNA follows: TGTGCCTGGAGCCCTCGGGAGGGCCTAGAGACCCAGTACTTC.